What follows are 13 T cell receptor beta chains derived from one specimen sequenced in a study of cytomegalovirus exposure and HLA in healthy donors. Repertoires were generated with immunoSEQ multiplex PCR, while TCRdb's copy carries only in-frame clones and drops some. The repertoire includes 90,000 to 140,000 clones, more than 85% of them detected once, and about 4% sits in the top ten. The sequencing sample was made of PBMCs. The receptors were gathered from a woman between 18 and 30 years old in good health and CMV-seropositive.

The chain uses TRBV19 and TRBJ1-1, with 10 bases lining up with TRBD1. The CDR3 is made up of 16 amino acids. Trimming at V came to 7 bases and at J to 4 bases, leaving 12 bases not matched to a gene. Per germline, CDR1 LNHDA and CDR2 SQIVND (reference sequence). CDR3 sequence (DNA): TGTGCCAGTAAGGTCCCGGGACAGGGGAGGCCCACTGAAGCTTTCTTT. This codes for CASKVPGQGRPTEAFF.

This clone was seen once. The rearrangement links TRBV25-1 to TRBJ2-1, with 14 nucleotides matching TRBD2. The CDR3 is made up of 15 amino acids. V lost 5 bases, J lost 7 bases, and 4 bases stayed unmatched. In germline, CDR1 is MGHDK, CDR2 SYGVNS. CDR3 in amino acids: CASSQGTSGRNEQFF. DNA for the CDR3: TGTGCCAGCAGTCAAGGGACTAGCGGGAGAAATGAGCAGTTCTTC.

The rearrangement uses TRBV30 and TRBJ2-1; 10 nucleotides line up with TRBD2. The germline gives CDR1 GTSNPN, CDR2 SVGIG (reference sequence). The V gene end was trimmed by 4 bases and the J gene end by 2 bases; junction bases not matched to a gene: 5. There are 15 residues in the CDR3. CDR3 sequence (DNA): TGTGCCTGGACTAGCGGGAGTCAGACCTACAATGAGCAGTTCTTC. Amino acids: CAWTSGSQTYNEQFF.

In its sample, this clone was seen a few times. This chain links TRBV10-2 with TRBJ2-7; TRBD1 agrees at 7 bases. Germline CDR1 and CDR2: WSHSY and SAAADI. This CDR3 region has 13 residues. V lost 8 bases and J lost 3; bases outside the gene matches: 7. This CDR3 is CASVPDRHYEQYF. For the CDR3, the DNA is TGCGCCAGCGTTCCGGACAGGCACTACGAGCAGTACTTC.

The chain combines TRBV2 with TRBJ2-4, with TRBD1 matching over 8 bases. The germline V gene has CDR1 SNHLY and CDR2 FYNNEI. The CDR3 contains 15 residues. Trimming at V came to 4 bases and at J to 6 bases, leaving 8 bases not matched to a gene. The CDR3 loop reads CASSGAGGAGNIQYF. CDR3 nucleotide sequence: TGTGCCAGCAGTGGTGCAGGGGGCGCGGGAAACATTCAGTACTTC.

The V call is TRBV18, the J call TRBJ1-2; the D gene is possibly TRBD1 (6 bases). Trimming shortened V by 6 bases and J by 4 bases, and 12 bases separated the two germline ends. The CDR3 is made up of 13 amino acids. Germline CDR1 is KGHSH and CDR2 is LQKENI. The CDR3 region has the DNA TGTGCCAGCTCTCCCGACAGGAGCTATGGCTACACCTTC. Translating gives CASSPDRSYGYTF. Looking up the rest from reference TRBV18 and TRBJ1-2 gives the full variable domain: NAGVMQNPRHLVRRRGQEARLRCSPMKGHSHVYWYRQLPEEGLKFMVYLQKENIIDESGMPKERFSAEFPKEGPSILRIQQVVRGDSAAYFCASSPDRSYGYTFGSGTRLTVV.

V gene TRBV4-2 combines with J gene TRBJ1-2, with D uncertain. This CDR3 has 15 amino acids. Per the germline V gene, CDR1 is LGHNA and CDR2 is YNFKEQ. Trimming removed 0 bases from V and 0 bases from J, with 8 bases in between. The CDR3: CASSQDYRANYGYTF. The CDR3 nucleotides read TGTGCCAGCAGCCAAGATTATAGAGCTAACTATGGCTACACCTTC.

The V and J genes are TRBV15 and TRBJ2-6, with 7 nucleotides matching TRBD1. There are 15 residues in the CDR3. CDR1 and CDR2 (germline): LNHNV, YYDKDF (reference sequence). Trimming at V came to 0 bases and at J to 5 bases, leaving 1 base not matched to a gene. CDR3 nucleotide sequence: TGTGCCACCAGCAGAGACAGGGGGAGGGCCAACGTCCTGACTTTC. Its translation: CATSRDRGRANVLTF.

The CDR3 DNA follows: TGCAGCGCTGTGGCGGGGAATGAGCAGTTCTTC. Residues: CSAVAGNEQFF. The chain has TRBV29-1 and TRBJ2-1; possible D gene TRBD2, 6 bases. The V and J ends lost 7 bases and 7 bases respectively, with 11 bases between them. CDR3 length: 11 residues. CDR1 and CDR2 from the germline V gene are SQVTM and ANQGSEA.

This clone was recorded once. The chain has TRBV5-4 and TRBJ2-1; 10 bases fit TRBD1. In germline, CDR1 is SGHNT, CDR2 YYREEE (reference sequence). This CDR3 has 16 residues. V gave up 5 bases and J gave up 7 bases; unmatched junction bases: 12. The CDR3 spells CASRTSGTGASNEQFF. CDR3 DNA sequence: TGTGCCAGCAGGACGTCGGGGACAGGGGCGTCAAATGAGCAGTTCTTC.

The chain joins TRBV5-6 to TRBJ1-6, with a tentative D call TRBD1 (6 bases). Trimming removed 2 bases from V and 10 bases from J, with 10 bases in between. There are 13 residues in the CDR3. Per the germline V gene, CDR1 is SGHDT and CDR2 is YYEEEE. The CDR3 sequence is CASSFGRGSPLHF. DNA for the CDR3: TGTGCCAGCAGCTTTGGGAGGGGGTCACCCCTCCACTTT. The full variable domain, its missing parts supplied by reference TRBV5-6 and TRBJ1-6, is DAGVTQSPTHLIKTRGQQVTLRCSPKSGHDTVSWYQQALGQGPQFIFQYYEEEERQRGNFPDRFSGHQFPNYSSELNVNALLLGDSALYLCASSFGRGSPLHFGNGTRLTVT.

The chain links TRBV4-1 to TRBJ2-3; D is possibly TRBD2 (5 bases). Germline-derived CDR1 and CDR2 are MGHRA and YSYEKL. The CDR3 loop spans 16 amino acids. Trimming stripped 2 bases from V and 3 bases from J, with 15 bases between. The CDR3 nucleotides are TGCGCCAGCAGCCAACTCGGGGTTAAACGGACAGATACGCAGTATTTT. Protein product: CASSQLGVKRTDTQYF.

The sample holds one count of this clone. The V and J genes are TRBV30 and TRBJ2-1, with D uncertain. Trimming removed 0 bases from V and 4 bases from J, with 13 bases in between. Per germline, CDR1 GTSNPN and CDR2 SVGIG (reference sequence). CDR3 size: 15 residues. The CDR3 DNA follows: TGTGCCTGGAGTGTGGCCAGCGCGTATTACAATGAGCAGTTCTTC. Its translation is CAWSVASAYYNEQFF.